This T cell receptor (beta chain) originates from a study of blood T cells in healthy people across ages. Sample-barcoded 5' priming and a J-beta primer mix drove a second PCR of about 6 to 12 cycles. Each cDNA molecule was tagged by a template-switch adaptor with 12 random nucleotides. TCRdb re-analysed the 5' RACE reads in MiXCR, keeping a single row per CDR3 protein. The table has approximately 810,000 distinct CDR3 sequences, around 26% seen once. This CDR3 is 16 amino acids long. Trimming stripped 3 bases from V and 8 bases from J, with 17 bases between. The table lists this clonotype with a few counts.

Sequencing used blood. This chain joins TRBV12-3 or TRBV12-4 and TRBJ1-6; tentative D call: TRBD1 (6 bases). The sequence was obtained from a woman aged 80 or older in good health. The CDR3 sequence: CASSLSGVVNYSPLHF. The DNA of the CDR3 is TGTGCCAGCAGTTTGTCAGGGGTAGTAAATTATTCACCCCTCCACTTT.